One T cell receptor (beta chain) is described in this entry. Primers: 60 Vbeta forward and 13 Jbeta reverse. Here immunoSEQ multiplex PCR was the method, and the copy in TCRdb shows in-frame clones only, minus some. The table lists approximately 83,000 clones, around 80% of them singletons. This record comes from a study of cytomegalovirus exposure and HLA in healthy donors. Looked up from germline, CDR1 is GTSNPN and CDR2 is SVGIG (reference sequence). The length of the CDR3 is 15 residues. V lost 4 bases, J lost 5 bases, and 10 bases stayed unmatched. The sequence derives from a man in his late teens or twenties in good health and CMV-seronegative. The sequencing input was PBMCs. This chain connects TRBV30 to TRBJ2-7, with 11 bases lining up with TRBD1. CDR3 amino acids: CAWNVLGQGANEQYF. For the CDR3, the DNA is TGTGCCTGGAATGTACTCGGACAGGGGGCCAACGAGCAGTACTTC.